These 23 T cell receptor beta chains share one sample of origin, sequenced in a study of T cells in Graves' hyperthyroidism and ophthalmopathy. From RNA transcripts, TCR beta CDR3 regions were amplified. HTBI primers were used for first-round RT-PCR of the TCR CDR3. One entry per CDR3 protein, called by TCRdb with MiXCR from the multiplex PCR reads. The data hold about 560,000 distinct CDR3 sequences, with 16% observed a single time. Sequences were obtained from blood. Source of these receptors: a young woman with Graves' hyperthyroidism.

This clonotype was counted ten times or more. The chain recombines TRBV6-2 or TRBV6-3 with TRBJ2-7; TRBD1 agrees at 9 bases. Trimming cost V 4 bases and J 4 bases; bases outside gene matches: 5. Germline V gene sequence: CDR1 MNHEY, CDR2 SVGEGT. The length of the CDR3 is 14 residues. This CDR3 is CASSFGQGTYEQYF. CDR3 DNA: TGTGCCAGCAGTTTTGGACAGGGGACGTACGAGCAGTACTTC.

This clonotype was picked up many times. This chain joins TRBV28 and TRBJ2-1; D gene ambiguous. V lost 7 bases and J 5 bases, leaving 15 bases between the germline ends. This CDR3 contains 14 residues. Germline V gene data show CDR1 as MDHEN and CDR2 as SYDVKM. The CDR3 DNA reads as TGTGCCAGCATTAGTAGTGGAGCCGACAATGAGCAGTTCTTC. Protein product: CASISSGADNEQFF.

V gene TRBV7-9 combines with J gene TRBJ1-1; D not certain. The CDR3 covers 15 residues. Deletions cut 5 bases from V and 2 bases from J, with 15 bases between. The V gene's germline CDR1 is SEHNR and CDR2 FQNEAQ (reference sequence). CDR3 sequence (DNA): TGTGCCAGCAGCCCCGAATGGGCCCGCAACACTGAAGCTTTCTTT. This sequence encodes CASSPEWARNTEAFF.

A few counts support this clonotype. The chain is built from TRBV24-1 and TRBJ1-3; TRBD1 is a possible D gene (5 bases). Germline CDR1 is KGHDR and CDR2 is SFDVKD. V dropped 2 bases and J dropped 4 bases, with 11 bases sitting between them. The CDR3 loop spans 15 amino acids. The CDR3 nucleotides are TGTGCCACCAGTGATTCAGGGAAACCCGGAAACACCATATATTTT. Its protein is CATSDSGKPGNTIYF.

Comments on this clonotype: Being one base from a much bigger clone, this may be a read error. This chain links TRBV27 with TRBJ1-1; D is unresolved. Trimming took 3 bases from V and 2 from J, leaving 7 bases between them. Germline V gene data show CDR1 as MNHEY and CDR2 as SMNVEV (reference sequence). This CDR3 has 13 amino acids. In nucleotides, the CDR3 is TGTGCCAGCAGTTTCTCCTTTAACACTGAAGCTTTCTTT. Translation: CASSFSFNTEAFF.

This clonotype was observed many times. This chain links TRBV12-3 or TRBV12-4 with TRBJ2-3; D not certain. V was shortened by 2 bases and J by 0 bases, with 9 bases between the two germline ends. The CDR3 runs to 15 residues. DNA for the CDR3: TGTGCCAGCAGTTTAAATTGGATTAGCACAGATACGCAGTATTTT. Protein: CASSLNWISTDTQYF.

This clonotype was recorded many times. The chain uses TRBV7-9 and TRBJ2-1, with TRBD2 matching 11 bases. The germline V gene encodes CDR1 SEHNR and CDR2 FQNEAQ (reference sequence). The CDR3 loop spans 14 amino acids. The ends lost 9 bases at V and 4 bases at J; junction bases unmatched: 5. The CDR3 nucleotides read TGTGCCAGTGAGGGACTAGCGGATTACAATGAGCAGTTCTTC. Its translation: CASEGLADYNEQFF. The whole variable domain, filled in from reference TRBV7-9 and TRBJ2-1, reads DTGVSQNPRHKITKRGQNVTFRCDPISEHNRLYWYRQTLGQGPEFLTYFQNEAQLEKSRLLSDRFSAERPKGSFSTLEIQRTEQGDSAMYLCASEGLADYNEQFFGPGTRLTVL.

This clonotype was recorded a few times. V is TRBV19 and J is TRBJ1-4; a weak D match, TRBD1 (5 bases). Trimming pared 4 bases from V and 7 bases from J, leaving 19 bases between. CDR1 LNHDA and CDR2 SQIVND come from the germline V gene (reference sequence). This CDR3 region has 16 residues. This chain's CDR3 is CASSNHPWGAGEKLFF. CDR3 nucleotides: TGTGCCAGTAGTAACCATCCGTGGGGCGCGGGTGAAAAACTGTTTTTT.

CDR3 region: CAWSGQGNTEAFF. CDR3 in DNA: TGTGCCTGGAGTGGTCAGGGGAACACTGAAGCTTTCTTT. This sequence joins TRBV30 and TRBJ1-1, with a weak D call TRBD1 (5 bases). Germline-derived CDR1 and CDR2 are GTSNPN and SVGIG (reference sequence). Trimming left V 1 base short and J 1 base short, with 7 bases between. The CDR3 consists of 13 residues.

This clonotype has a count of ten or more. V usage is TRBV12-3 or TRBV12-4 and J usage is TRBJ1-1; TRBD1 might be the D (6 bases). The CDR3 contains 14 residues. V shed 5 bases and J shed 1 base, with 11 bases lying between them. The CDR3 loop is CASSPADRNTEAFF. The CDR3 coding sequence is TGTGCCAGCAGTCCGGCGGACAGGAACACTGAAGCTTTCTTT.

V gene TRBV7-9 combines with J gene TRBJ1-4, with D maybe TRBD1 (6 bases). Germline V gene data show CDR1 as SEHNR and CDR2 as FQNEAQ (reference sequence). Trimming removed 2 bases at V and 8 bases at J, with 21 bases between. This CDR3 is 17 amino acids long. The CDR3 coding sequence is TGTGCCAGCAGCTTAAGCGTGGGGGCCCGGCAGCGGGAAAAACTGTTTTTT. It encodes CASSLSVGARQREKLFF.

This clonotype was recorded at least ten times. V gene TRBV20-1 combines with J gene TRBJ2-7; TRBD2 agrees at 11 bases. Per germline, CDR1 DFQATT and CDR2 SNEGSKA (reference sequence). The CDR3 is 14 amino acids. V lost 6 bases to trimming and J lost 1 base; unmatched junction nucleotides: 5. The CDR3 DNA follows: TGCAGTGCGGAAGGACTAGCGGGTTCCTACGAGCAGTACTTC. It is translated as CSAEGLAGSYEQYF.

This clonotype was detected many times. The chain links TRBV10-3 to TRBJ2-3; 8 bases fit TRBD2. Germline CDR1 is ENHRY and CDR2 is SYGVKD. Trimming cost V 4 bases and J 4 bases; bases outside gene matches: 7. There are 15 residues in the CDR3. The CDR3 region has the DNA TGTGCCATCAGTGTCGGGAGCGGGGGCGCAGATACGCAGTATTTT. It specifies CAISVGSGGADTQYF.

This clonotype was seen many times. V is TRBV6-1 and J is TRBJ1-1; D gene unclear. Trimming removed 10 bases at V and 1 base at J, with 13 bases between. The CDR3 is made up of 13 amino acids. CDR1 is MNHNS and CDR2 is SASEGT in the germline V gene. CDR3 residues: CATRRVRNTEAFF. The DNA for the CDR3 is TGTGCCACCCGGAGGGTGCGGAACACTGAAGCTTTCTTT.

In DNA, the CDR3 is TGCAGCGTTGATCGTAGGGTCACTGAAGCTTTCTTT. Translated, it gives CSVDRRVTEAFF. The chain links TRBV29-1 to TRBJ1-1; the D is unclear. The V end was cut by 3 bases, the J end by 4 bases, with 9 bases between. The CDR3 totals 12 residues. Germline V gene sequence: CDR1 SQVTM, CDR2 ANQGSEA.

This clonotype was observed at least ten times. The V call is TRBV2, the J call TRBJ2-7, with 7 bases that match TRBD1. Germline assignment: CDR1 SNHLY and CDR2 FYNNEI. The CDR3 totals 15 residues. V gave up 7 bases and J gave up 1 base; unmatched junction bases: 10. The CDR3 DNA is TGTGCCAGCACCGAAGACAGGGCTCGGTCCTACGAGCAGTACTTC. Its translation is CASTEDRARSYEQYF.

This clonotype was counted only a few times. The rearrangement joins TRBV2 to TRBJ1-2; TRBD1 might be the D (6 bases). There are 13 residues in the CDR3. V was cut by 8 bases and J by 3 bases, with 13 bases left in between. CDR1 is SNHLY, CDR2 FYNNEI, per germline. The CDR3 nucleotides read TGTGCCAGCGCCACGGGGGCCGACTATGGCTACACCTTC. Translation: CASATGADYGYTF.

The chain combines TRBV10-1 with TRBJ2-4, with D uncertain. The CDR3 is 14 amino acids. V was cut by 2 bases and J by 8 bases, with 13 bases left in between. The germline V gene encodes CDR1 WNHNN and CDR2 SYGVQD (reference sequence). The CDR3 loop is CASSEDRFSDIQYF. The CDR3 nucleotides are TGCGCCAGCAGTGAGGACCGATTTTCTGACATTCAGTACTTC.

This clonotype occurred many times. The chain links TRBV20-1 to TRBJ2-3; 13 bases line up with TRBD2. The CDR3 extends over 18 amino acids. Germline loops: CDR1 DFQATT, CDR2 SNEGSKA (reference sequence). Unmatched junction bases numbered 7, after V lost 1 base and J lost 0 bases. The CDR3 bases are TGCAGTGCTAGAGGCCCACTAGCGGGGGGGCAAAGCACAGATACGCAGTATTTT. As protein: CSARGPLAGGQSTDTQYF.

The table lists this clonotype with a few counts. CDR3 in amino acids: CASSLTGDNGYTF. CDR3 in DNA: TGTGCCAGCAGCTTAACCGGGGATAATGGCTACACCTTC. The rearrangement uses TRBV7-3 and TRBJ1-2, with D unclear. V was shortened by 0 bases and J by 6 bases, with 8 bases between the two germline ends. The CDR3 sequence is 13 residues long. Germline V gene sequence: CDR1 SGHTA, CDR2 FQGTGA. Looking up the rest from reference TRBV7-3 and TRBJ1-2 gives the full variable domain: GAGVSQTPSNKVTEKGKYVELRCDPISGHTALYWYRQSLGQGPEFLIYFQGTGAADDSGLPNDRFFAVRPEGSVSTLKIQRTERGDSAVYLCASSLTGDNGYTFGSGTRLTVV.

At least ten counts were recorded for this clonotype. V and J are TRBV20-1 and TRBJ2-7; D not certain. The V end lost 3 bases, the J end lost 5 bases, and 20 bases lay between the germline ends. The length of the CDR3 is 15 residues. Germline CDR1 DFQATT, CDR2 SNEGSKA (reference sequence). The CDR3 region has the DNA TGCAGTGCTAGCCCCCCCCTAGGCCCCCGTCACGAGCAGTACTTC. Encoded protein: CSASPPLGPRHEQYF.

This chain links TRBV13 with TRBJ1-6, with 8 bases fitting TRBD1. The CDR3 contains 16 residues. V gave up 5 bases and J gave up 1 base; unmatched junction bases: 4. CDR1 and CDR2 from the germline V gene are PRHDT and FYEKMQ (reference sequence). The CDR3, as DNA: TGTGCCAGCAGCCTACAGGGGGTATCCTATAATTCACCCCTCCACTTT. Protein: CASSLQGVSYNSPLHF.

CDR3 DNA sequence: TGTGCCAGCAGTGACCCTTTAGGAAGGGACGACCCCTACGAGCAGTACTTC. Translation gives CASSDPLGRDDPYEQYF. V is TRBV28 and J is TRBJ2-7; D could derive from TRBD1 or TRBD2 (5 bases each). The germline gives CDR1 MDHEN, CDR2 SYDVKM. V gave up 5 bases and J gave up 2 bases, with 22 bases separating them. The CDR3 length is 17 residues.